These 21 T cell receptor beta chains came from one sample sequenced in a study of T-cell memory formation after mild COVID-19. TCRdb redid the calling of the 5' RACE reads with MiXCR, one entry per CDR3 protein. The table lists around 200,000 distinct CDR3 sequences, around a fifth of them singletons. The sequenced sample was PBMCs or a T cell subset sorted from them (not recorded which). The receptor source for this set is an adult woman who had mild COVID-19 (a few samples of this study predate the infection). Cell type and time point are not known.

The CDR3 spells CATAALAGGSYNEQFF. The CDR3 nucleotides read TGTGCCACCGCGGCACTAGCGGGTGGCTCCTACAATGAGCAGTTCTTC. This chain links TRBV24-1 with TRBJ2-1, with 9 bases aligning to TRBD2. V lost 9 bases, J lost 0 bases, and 8 bases stayed unmatched. The CDR3 has 16 amino acids. In germline, CDR1 is KGHDR, CDR2 SFDVKD.

The chain is built from TRBV5-1 and TRBJ2-7; no clear D. The CDR3 consists of 12 residues. Germline-derived CDR1 and CDR2 are SGHRS and YFSETQ. Trimming shortened V by 2 bases and J by 2 bases, and 5 bases separated the two germline ends. The CDR3 is CASSFQAYEQYF. DNA of the CDR3: TGCGCCAGCAGCTTCCAGGCCTACGAGCAGTACTTC. Using reference TRBV5-1 and TRBJ2-7 for the parts outside the CDR3, the full variable domain is KAGVTQTPRYLIKTRGQQVTLSCSPISGHRSVSWYQQTPGQGLQFLFEYFSETQRNKGNFPGRFSGRQFSNSRSEMNVSTLELGDSALYLCASSFQAYEQYFGPGTRLTVT.

This clonotype has a count of ten or more. The chain carries TRBV4-1 and TRBJ2-3, with D perhaps TRBD1 (5 bases). The CDR3 is 17 residues long. The germline V gene has CDR1 MGHRA and CDR2 YSYEKL. V was shortened by 2 bases and J by 2 bases, with 17 bases between the two germline ends. The CDR3 here is CASSQRVVGPNTDTQYF. CDR3 nucleotide sequence: TGCGCCAGCAGCCAAAGAGTCGTGGGGCCGAACACAGATACGCAGTATTTT.

There are a few counts of this clonotype. The J gene is TRBJ2-1, the V gene TRBV7-9, with 12 bases aligning to TRBD2. V shed 5 bases and J 8 bases; nucleotides not matched to a gene: 7. The CDR3 covers 15 residues. CDR1 and CDR2 (germline): SEHNR, FQNEAQ (reference sequence). Here the CDR3 DNA reads TGTGCCAGCAGCCGAGGACTAGCGGGATGGTATGAGCAGTTCTTC. It specifies CASSRGLAGWYEQFF.

CDR3 amino acids: CASSFWPGRRQNQPQHF. The CDR3 DNA reads TGTGCCAGCAGTTTTTGGCCAGGGCGACGGCAAAATCAGCCCCAGCATTTT. The chain joins TRBV12-3 or TRBV12-4 to TRBJ1-5, with D possibly being TRBD1 (5 bases). This CDR3 is built from 17 residues. Trimming stripped 3 bases from V and 4 bases from J, with 19 bases between.

The rearrangement joins TRBV11-2 to TRBJ2-1, with 11 bases aligning to TRBD2. This CDR3 region has 15 residues. Trimming removed 5 bases from V and 8 bases from J; junction bases left unmatched: 8. Germline V lookup: CDR1 SGHAT, CDR2 FQNNGV. CDR3 bases: TGTGCCAGCAGCGAACTAGCGGGAGATTGGCATGAGCAGTTCTTC. It translates to CASSELAGDWHEQFF.

This clonotype was found a few times. V usage is TRBV15 and J usage is TRBJ1-1, with D tentatively TRBD1 (5 bases). Germline CDR1 LNHNV, CDR2 YYDKDF (reference sequence). The length of the CDR3 is 16 residues. V dropped 1 base and J dropped 3 bases, with 15 bases sitting between them. CDR3 DNA: TGTGCCACCAGCAGAGGCACAGGCGAAATTGACACTGAAGCTTTCTTT. Amino acids: CATSRGTGEIDTEAFF.

This clonotype was observed a handful of times. This sequence joins TRBV19 and TRBJ1-1; 9 bases are a match to TRBD1. The V segment lost 10 bases and the J segment 3 bases; nucleotides outside the gene matches: 3. Germline CDR1 is LNHDA and CDR2 is SQIVND (reference sequence). The CDR3 consists of 12 residues. The CDR3 sequence is CATGTGYTEAFF. The CDR3 DNA sequence: TGTGCCACCGGGACAGGGTACACTGAAGCTTTCTTT.

In this sample, this clonotype turned up a few times. V usage is TRBV4-3 and J usage is TRBJ2-7; possibly TRBD1 or TRBD2 for D (5 bases each). The CDR3 loop spans 14 amino acids. Germline V gives CDR1 LGHNA, CDR2 YSLEER. V was trimmed by 5 bases and J by 2 bases, leaving 13 bases between them. CDR3 in amino acids: CASSKWGSTYEQYF. The DNA for the CDR3 is TGCGCCAGCAGCAAGTGGGGGAGCACCTACGAGCAGTACTTC.

This clonotype was seen more than once but under ten times. The chain has TRBV9 and TRBJ2-7; no firm D call. This CDR3 is 14 amino acids long. The V gene lost 4 bases and the J gene lost 6 bases, with 17 bases spanning the gap. Germline V lookup: CDR1 SGDLS, CDR2 YYNGEE. This chain's CDR3 is CASSPPGGKIEQYF. CDR3 nucleotides: TGTGCCAGCAGCCCCCCTGGTGGAAAGATCGAGCAGTACTTC.

This rearrangement joins TRBV29-1 to TRBJ1-4; a possible D gene is TRBD1 (5 bases). V was shortened by 1 base and J by 10 bases, with 13 bases between the two germline ends. Germline CDR1 reads SQVTM; CDR2 reads ANQGSEA. The CDR3 extends over 13 amino acids. The DNA for the CDR3 is TGCAGCGTTGAAGGGACATCAGATGGAAAACTGTTTTTT. This gives the protein CSVEGTSDGKLFF.

This chain links TRBV15 with TRBJ1-2; a weak D match, TRBD1 (5 bases). The germline CDR1 and CDR2 sequences are LNHNV and YYDKDF (reference sequence). Trimming removed 0 bases from V and 2 bases from J, with 13 bases in between. CDR3 length: 16 residues. The CDR3 nucleotides are TGTGCCACCAGCAGAGATGTAGGGGCAGGGAACTATGGCTACACCTTC. Translation: CATSRDVGAGNYGYTF.

The rearrangement joins TRBV20-1 to TRBJ2-1; TRBD2 matches at 7 bases. Trimming removed 3 bases from V and 8 bases from J; junction bases left unmatched: 7. Germline V gene lookup returns CDR1 DFQATT and CDR2 SNEGSKA (reference sequence). CDR3 size: 13 residues. The CDR3 DNA reads as TGCAGTGCTAGGGTGGGAGGGCCGGATGAGCAGTTCTTC. Translated, it gives CSARVGGPDEQFF.

This clonotype was seen only a few times. The chain links TRBV20-1 to TRBJ2-1, with TRBD2 matching 7 bases. Germline V lookup: CDR1 DFQATT, CDR2 SNEGSKA (reference sequence). The CDR3 has 16 amino acids. After removal of 3 bases from V and 6 bases from J, the junction contained 14 bases not matched to a gene. CDR3 protein: CSARGSGEGLPNEQFF. The CDR3 DNA sequence: TGCAGTGCTAGGGGGAGTGGGGAGGGCCTACCCAATGAGCAGTTCTTC.

This clonotype was seen once. The chain joins TRBV12-3 or TRBV12-4 to TRBJ1-1; 9 nucleotides match TRBD1. The V gene end was trimmed by 5 bases and the J gene end by 5 bases; junction bases not matched to a gene: 6. CDR3 size: 14 residues. CDR3 sequence: CASSGGDRGTEAFF. Here the CDR3 DNA reads TGTGCCAGCAGTGGGGGAGACAGGGGGACTGAAGCTTTCTTT.

The chain has TRBV6-2 or TRBV6-3 and TRBJ2-3, with a weak D call TRBD2 (6 bases). The germline gives CDR1 MNHEY, CDR2 SVGEGT. V lost 5 bases, J lost 2 bases, and 14 bases lay in between. This CDR3 contains 15 residues. The CDR3 here is CASSTESGYTDTQYF. The CDR3 DNA sequence: TGTGCCAGCAGTACGGAGAGCGGGTACACAGATACGCAGTATTTT.

Only a few counts were recorded for this clonotype. J is TRBJ2-1 and V is TRBV19; D not certain. Germline V gene sequence: CDR1 LNHDA, CDR2 SQIVND (reference sequence). V lost 4 bases and J 10 bases, leaving 11 bases between the germline ends. The CDR3 is 12 amino acids. The CDR3 DNA sequence: TGTGCCAGTAGTACGATGGGATGGGAGCAGTTCTTC. Its protein product is CASSTMGWEQFF.

This clonotype has only a few counts. The chain joins TRBV7-2 to TRBJ2-7; TRBD2 matches 9 bases. The CDR3 sequence is 15 residues long. The germline V gene encodes CDR1 SGHTA and CDR2 FQGNSA. Unmatched junction bases numbered 2, after V lost 2 bases and J lost 0 bases. In nucleotides, the CDR3 is TGTGCCAGCAGCTTAACTAGCGGGCTCTCCTACGAGCAGTACTTC. Residues: CASSLTSGLSYEQYF.

This clonotype occurred a few times. The genes are TRBV12-2 and TRBJ2-1; whether TRBD1, the table's D call, matches the DNA was not checked. TRBV12-2 is a listed pseudogene. CDR3 length: 17 residues. The CDR3 loop reads CASRSRYLGLLYNEQFF. In DNA, the CDR3 is TGTGCAAGTCGCTCCAGGTATTTGGGGCTCTTGTACAATGAGCAGTTCTTC.

This clonotype was observed a few times. V gene TRBV6-9 combines with J gene TRBJ1-1, with D possibly matching TRBD1 (5 bases). CDR3 length equals 17 residues. Germline-derived CDR1 and CDR2 are MNHGY and SVAAGI. Trimming took off 4 bases at V and 4 bases at J, with 22 bases between the two ends. The CDR3 DNA is TGTGCCAGCAGTTCCCTCGGGGACGGGGAGGAGGCCACTGAAGCTTTCTTT. It codes for CASSSLGDGEEATEAFF.

This chain links TRBV4-1 with TRBJ2-7, with TRBD2 matching over 10 bases. The CDR3 runs to 18 residues. Losses at the gene ends were 4 bases for V and 1 base for J; bases not matched to a gene: 13. Germline values: CDR1 MGHRA, CDR2 YSYEKL. The CDR3 nucleotides are TGCGCCAGCAGCCCGTATTGGACTAGCGGCGTTACATCCTACGAGCAGTACTTC. Protein: CASSPYWTSGVTSYEQYF.